This T cell receptor (beta chain) appears in the sequencing data of a study of shared clonotypes between healthy human individuals (dated by TCRdb to between 2020 and 2021). For the wider study: A few men and two women, aged 18 to 49 years, made up the cohort. For each donor, three plates each were used for CD4 naive and CD4 memory, two plates were used for CD8 naive, and one plate was used for CD8 memory. Blood TCR repertoires of roughly five healthy adults were deeply sequenced to estimate repertoire size and the extent of clonotype sharing between individuals. Libraries were prepared and TCR repertoires were sequenced by different laboratories using diverse techniques, in order to increase sequencing depth and limit assay-specific biases. Leukapheresis yielded between about 0.85 and 9 billion PBMCs per donor.

This clone was recorded only once. The antigen it recognizes is unknown. The record has no base qualities; no much larger clone is one base away. Using the deep immunoSEQ assay, multiplex PCR amplified TCR CDR3 regions from genomic DNA. Genomic DNA extracted from each cell subset was distributed evenly over all wells of several immunoSEQ 96-well plates, and each plate served as one replicate. For sorted subsets, approximately 190 ng genomic DNA, equal to tens of thousands of T cell genomes, was loaded into each replicate PCR. Purified libraries were quantified with a Qubit 3.0 fluorometer, sized on a Bioanalyzer 2100, and re-quantified with the KAPA Library Quantification kit. A separate single-read 150-cycle Illumina NextSeq 550 flow cell was used to sequence each immunoSEQ 96-well plate. On the study's bioinformatics: Because only junctional sequences without quality scores were contained in the immunoSEQ output, filtering matching that applied to full-length reads could not be performed. To assign V/J genes and CDR3, sequences were annotated using PyIR, a Python wrapper for IgBLAST v1.9, with IMGT germline references. Reads were removed for weak V/J assignments (E-value above 1e-6), missing CDR3, stop codons, out-of-frame junctions, or ambiguous translated residues. V3J clonotypes were defined by identical inferred V gene, J gene, and CDR3 amino acid sequence. The percentage overlap between two repertoires was calculated by dividing the number of shared unique clonotypes by the size of the smaller repertoire. Three approaches were used to assess repertoire richness: RTK rarefaction, the Chao1 estimator, and Recon v2.1 estimates of unobserved clonotypes. OLGA was used to compute generation probabilities for all TCRbeta clonotypes that the gDNA method yielded from a few donors. The table was pulled from immuneACCESS by TCRdb, which kept in-frame rearrangements only. Such tables lose some clones; where checked, under half of the loss comes from unresolved V genes, and the rest has no known cause. That table furnishes V, J and clone size, whereas the DNA furnished D and trimming. In all, the sample holds fewer than 2.5 million clones, and approximately 94% of those were seen once. The ten top clones hold around 0.37% of the sample.

Donors were healthy HIV-negative adults with no recently reported acute infections or vaccinations. All donors were Caucasian adults living in Nashville, Tennessee, USA. Magnetic negative selection was used to enrich CD4+ T cells, after which naive cells were positively selected on CD45RA and the negative fraction became the memory subset. Blood was collected by leukapheresis, and PBMCs were isolated by Ficoll-Histopaque density gradient centrifugation and then cryopreserved in liquid nitrogen vapor phase. Analytical flow cytometry was used to check the purity and quantity of every magnetically sorted T cell population. From each sorted fraction, genomic DNA was isolated and quantified by UV absorbance on a Nanodrop 2000c. Results and caveats for the whole study, not just this receptor: Compared with non-shared clonotypes, the clonotypes found in all four sorted-subset donors had higher generation probabilities. Rarefaction of sorted-subset datasets indicated incomplete sequencing despite the large sequencing depth. Only blood was sampled, and tissue TCR repertoires likely differ from those in blood. Naive subsets generally had larger estimated clonotype richness than memory subsets. Pairwise subsampling led to the expectation that sequencing depth would affect the degree of clonotype sharing among donors. Across several donors, roughly 5% of naive CD4, 3% to 4% of naive CD8, approximately 2.5% of memory CD4, and about 0.44% of memory CD8 clonotypes were shared. Because the study included a small number of donors, the genetic and exposure-history diversity represented was limited.

This receptor was taken from a man between 18 and 29 years old in good health. Some clones in this sample may be carry-over from other donors' samples. Sequenced sample: naive CD4+ T cells from PBMCs. What the cell subset or site label conveys for this sample: CD45RA+ positively selected.

DNA sequence: TGCGCCAGCAGCCCCCGGGACAAGGCCCTTACCGGAGGTCAGCCCCAGCATTTT. This translates into CASSPRDKALTGGQPQHF. Rearrangement joined TRBV4-1 to TRBJ1-5; TRBD1 is possibly the D segment (6 matching bases). The V and J ends are trimmed by 4 bases and 6 bases, leaving 25 bases between them. CDR1 and CDR2 were assigned from the germline V gene as MGHRA and YSYEKL. CDR3 length: 18 amino acids, cysteine to phenylalanine. The kept DNA is CDR3 alone, 54 bases in frame from the first base.